This is a list of T cell receptor beta chains from one sample in a study of identifying expanded T cells in peripheral blood. Generated by immunoSEQ multiplex PCR, the TCRdb table keeps only in-frame clones and is missing some. The table lists tens of thousands of clones, over 75% of them singletons. The source material was blood. These receptors came from a person aged 18 to 70 in good health. The CDR3 runs from the conserved cysteine through the conserved F or W. The D gene is left open where the match is weak.

v_gene,d_gene,j_gene,CDR3nt,CDR3aa
TRBV27,TRBD1,TRBJ2-7,TGTGCCAGCAGTAAGGACAGGAGTACCTACGAGCAGTACTTC,CASSKDRSTYEQYF
TRBV6-5,NA,TRBJ1-1,TGTGCCAGCAGTTACGATGAAAACACTGAAGCTTTCTTT,CASSYDENTEAFF
TRBV6-4,NA,TRBJ2-1,TGTGCCAGCAGTGACTCGACAGAATACAATGAGCAGTTCTTC,CASSDSTEYNEQFF
TRBV6-1,TRBD1,TRBJ1-2,TGTGCCAGCAGTGATCAGGGGGCGAGCTATGGCTACACCTTC,CASSDQGASYGYTF
TRBV19,NA,TRBJ2-3,TGTGCCAGTAGTATAGAGGGAGCGGCAGGTACGCAGTATTTT,CASSIEGAAGTQYF
TRBV5-4,NA,TRBJ1-1,TGTGCCAGCAGCCTCCGGGACACTCCGAACACTGAAGCTTTCTTT,CASSLRDTPNTEAFF
TRBV14,TRBD1,TRBJ2-7,TGTGCCAGCAGCCAAGTAGGGTGGGACAGCTACGAGCAGTACTTC,CASSQVGWDSYEQYF
TRBV7-9,NA,TRBJ2-7,TGTGCCAGCAGCCCCAATATCCCCGAGCAGTACTTC,CASSPNIPEQYF
TRBV18,TRBD1,TRBJ2-7,TGTGCCAGCTCACCATTTTCCGGGACAGGGGTATACGAGCAGTACTTC,CASSPFSGTGVYEQYF
TRBV28,NA,TRBJ2-1,TGTGCCAGCAGTCCTCACAATGAGCAGTTCTTC,CASSPHNEQFF
TRBV28,NA,TRBJ2-1,TGTGCCAGCAGTTTGCAGTTTGAGCAGTTCTTC,CASSLQFEQFF
TRBV7-3,NA,TRBJ2-1,TGTGCCAGCAGCCTTTACCAGGGTGATGAGCAGTTCTTC,CASSLYQGDEQFF
TRBV7-2,NA,TRBJ2-2,TGTGCCAGCAACGGGGCCCCCGGGGAGCTGTTTTTT,CASNGAPGELFF
TRBV9,NA,TRBJ2-1,TGTGCCAGCAGCGTAGGTCAGTCCCGTACTTATGAGCAGTTCTTC,CASSVGQSRTYEQFF
TRBV29-1,TRBD1,TRBJ2-7,TGCAGCGTTGACGGACAAGGACAGGGACAGTGGGAGCAGTACTTC,CSVDGQGQGQWEQYF
TRBV7-3,NA,TRBJ2-5,TGTGCCAGCAGCTTAAATCCCGGCCCAGAGACCCAGTACTTC,CASSLNPGPETQYF